This T cell receptor beta chain was obtained from a study of blood T cell repertoires in COVID-19. Study at large: Sources were T cells, B-cell-depleted T cells, or PBMCs; the material itself was cDNA or gDNA.

Those enrolled, adults aged roughly 18 to 89 years, came from some 25 US areas. Looked up from germline, CDR1 is LGHNA and CDR2 is YSLEER. This CDR3 has 17 amino acids. The germline V and J ends were trimmed by 0 bases and 3 bases, with 14 bases remaining between them. Under the authors' procedure: Quantification of nucleated cells was approximated via reference gene primer amplification. Only in-frame clones appear in the TCRdb table, and some are missing; sequencing was by immunoSEQ multiplex PCR. The V and J calls and clone size were taken over from that table, and D and trimming were inferred from the DNA. The sample has around 300,000 clones, 75% to 95% seen once; the top ten hold 1.1%.

Sequencing was done on a sample of PBMCs or T cells enriched from blood (not recorded which). The receptor was isolated from a woman in her twenties or thirties who had recovered from COVID-19. This chain joins TRBV4-3 and TRBJ2-2; weak D call: TRBD1 (7 bases). In DNA, the CDR3 is TGCGCCAGCAGCCAAGATCTCGTCAGGGGGGACACCGGGGAGCTGTTTTTT. It codes for CASSQDLVRGDTGELFF.